This T cell receptor (beta chain) was sequenced during a study of blood T cell repertoires in COVID-19. In the study overall: Sources were T cells, B-cell-depleted T cells, or PBMCs; the material itself was cDNA or gDNA.

The germline V gene encodes CDR1 GTSNPN and CDR2 SVGIG (reference sequence). The CDR3 sequence is 13 residues long. The ends lost 4 bases at V and 2 bases at J; junction bases unmatched: 3. In the original workflow: Reference gene primer amplification gave nucleated cell count estimates. Method: immunoSEQ multiplex PCR; TCRdb's copy keeps in-frame clones and lacks some. From that table come the V and J calls and clone size; the DNA was used to work out D and trimming. The table records some 120,000 clones, roughly four fifths of them present only once. This chain uses TRBV30 with TRBJ2-7; the match to TRBD2 covers 9 bases. The specimen sequenced was peripheral blood. The sequence derives from a man between 65 and 85 years old with active or convalescent COVID-19. The CDR3 DNA is TGTGCCTGGATGGCTAGCGGGACCTACGAGCAGTACTTC. This encodes CAWMASGTYEQYF.